A single sample gave rise to the 17 T cell receptor beta chains below, sequenced in a study of T cells expressing NK-cell markers. TCRdb re-called the 5' RACE reads, yielding one record per CDR3 amino acid sequence without DNA. The sample includes 400,000 to 450,000 distinct CDR3 sequences. Sequenced material: blood T cells: a sorted CD56 or NKG2C T cell subset, CD4+ or CD8+ T cells, or bulk PBMC T cells (not recorded which). The receptor set was obtained from a woman aged 18 to 69 in good health.

The V gene is TRBV7-3, the J gene TRBJ2-2; TCRdb's assignment of TRBD1 cannot be checked, as there is no DNA. This CDR3 is built from 17 residues. The germline gives CDR1 SGHTA, CDR2 FQGTGA. The CDR3 region is CASSLLSGGPNTGELFF.

The rearrangement uses TRBV12-3 or TRBV12-4 and TRBJ1-3; the D call from TCRdb, TRBD1, cannot be confirmed without DNA. This CDR3 spans 14 amino acids. The CDR3 region is CASSQQGIGNTIYF.

This chain joins TRBV20-1 and TRBJ2-3; lacking DNA, the TRBD2 call made by TCRdb goes unchecked. The CDR3 extends over 13 amino acids. Germline CDR1 reads DFQATT; CDR2 reads SNEGSKA (reference sequence). CDR3 region: CSATSGSSDTQYF.

This clonotype is deemed medium-sized (0.01 to 0.1%) by its frequency. This sequence joins TRBV6-5 and TRBJ2-1. The CDR3 runs 13 residues. Germline V gene sequence: CDR1 MNHEY, CDR2 SVGAGI. Here the CDR3 reads CASSYRGWHEQFF.

J is TRBJ2-2 and V is TRBV2. The CDR3 has 12 amino acids. The germline V gene has CDR1 SNHLY and CDR2 FYNNEI. The CDR3 reads CASLSGTGELFF. The full variable domain, its missing parts supplied by reference TRBV2 and TRBJ2-2, is EPEVTQTPSHQVTQMGQEVILRCVPISNHLYFYWYRQILGQKVEFLVSFYNNEISEKSEIFDDQFSVERPDGSNFTLKIRSTKLEDSAMYFCASLSGTGELFFGEGSRLTVL.

The chain joins TRBV5-1 to TRBJ2-5; TCRdb's assignment of TRBD2 cannot be checked, as there is no DNA. Per germline, CDR1 SGHRS and CDR2 YFSETQ. The CDR3 loop spans 14 amino acids. CDR3 sequence: CASSWTSGAETQYF.

The chain is built from TRBV12-3 or TRBV12-4 and TRBJ2-6; TCRdb's D call of TRBD1 is untestable without DNA. The CDR3 has 15 residues. The CDR3 sequence is CATSRGQTGANVLTF.

This chain connects TRBV7-2 to TRBJ1-1; TCRdb indicates TRBD1, and absent DNA this call remains unverified. The germline V gene encodes CDR1 SGHTA and CDR2 FQGNSA. CDR3 length: 12 amino acids. CDR3: CASSPTGRIAFF.

The chain recombines TRBV29-1 with TRBJ1-2; TCRdb returns TRBD1, unconfirmable since there is no DNA. Germline V gives CDR1 SQVTM, CDR2 ANQGSEA. CDR3 length equals 14 residues. CDR3 region: CSVEWGPNVGGYTF.

The CDR3 sequence is CASSRDGSNYGYTF. J is TRBJ1-2 and V is TRBV19; TCRdb picks TRBD1, but there is no DNA to check that call. CDR3 length: 14 residues. Germline V lookup: CDR1 LNHDA, CDR2 SQIVND (reference sequence).

The chain recombines TRBV12-5 with TRBJ2-1; the TCRdb call, TRBD2, lacks DNA for checking. Germline V gene sequence: CDR1 LGHNT, CDR2 FRNRAP. This CDR3 is 17 amino acids long. CDR3 sequence: CASGLTPGTSVMNEQFF.

The rearrangement joins TRBV9 to TRBJ2-3; the D gene TCRdb calls, TRBD2, cannot be checked with no DNA. This CDR3 comprises 13 residues. From germline, CDR1 is SGDLS and CDR2 YYNGEE. CDR3 in amino acids: CASGSGMGDTQYF.

The chain uses TRBV5-1 and TRBJ2-4; TCRdb names TRBD1, which stays unverified in the absence of DNA. The CDR3 runs to 17 residues. Germline CDR1 and CDR2: SGHRS and YFSETQ. The CDR3 sequence is CASSLGGTVSPKNIQYF.

V is TRBV20-1 and J is TRBJ2-7. CDR1 and CDR2 from the germline V gene are DFQATT and SNEGSKA (reference sequence). The length of the CDR3 is 13 residues. CDR3: CSPNYQGTYEQYF.

The genes are TRBV6-2 or TRBV6-3 and TRBJ2-1; as DNA is missing, the TRBD1 call by TCRdb cannot be tested. Germline CDR1 is MNHEY and CDR2 is SVGEGT. The CDR3 covers 17 residues. CDR3 region: CASSYSIRAGPYNEQFF.

V usage is TRBV7-3 and J usage is TRBJ2-1. The germline V gene encodes CDR1 SGHTA and CDR2 FQGTGA. The CDR3 spans 13 residues. The CDR3 region is CASSLRVYNEQFF.

The J gene is TRBJ2-1, the V gene TRBV7-9; no DNA is available, so the TRBD2 call from TCRdb remains unchecked. Germline-derived CDR1 and CDR2 are SEHNR and FQNEAQ (reference sequence). The CDR3 has 14 amino acids. The CDR3: CASQERLATNEQFF.